The 5 T cell receptor beta chains below come from one sample, sequenced in a study of CD8 T cells in Susac syndrome. Roughly 0.45 to 1 ug RNA was reverse transcribed with random hexamers. TCRdb used MiXCR to reprocess the immunoSEQ multiplex PCR reads, holding one entry per CDR3 protein. The repertoire holds about 240,000 distinct CDR3 sequences, about 96% seen once, with approximately 0.1% in the top ten. Sequences were obtained from CD4+ T cells from PBMCs. These receptors all come from a human donor with Susac syndrome.

The chain uses TRBV6-6 and TRBJ2-7, with a weak D call TRBD2 (6 bases). The CDR3 runs 13 residues. Germline values: CDR1 MNHNY, CDR2 SVGAGI (reference sequence). V lost 7 bases and J 3 bases, leaving 13 bases between the germline ends. CDR3 coding DNA: TGTGCCAGCACGGGGGTTTCCTTCTACGAGCAGTACTTC. This sequence encodes CASTGVSFYEQYF.

The chain employs TRBV4-2 and TRBJ2-3, with D possibly matching TRBD1 (5 bases). The germline V gene has CDR1 LGHNA and CDR2 YNFKEQ. CDR3 length: 14 amino acids. Trimming removed 1 base at V and 8 bases at J, with 13 bases between. CDR3 region: CASSQVRDEVTQYF. The CDR3 nucleotides are TGTGCCAGCAGCCAAGTCAGGGATGAGGTTACGCAGTATTTT.

The J gene is TRBJ1-4, the V gene TRBV30; TRBD1 agrees at 9 bases. This CDR3 has 15 residues. V lost 0 bases to trimming and J lost 6 bases; unmatched junction nucleotides: 5. Germline assignment: CDR1 GTSNPN and CDR2 SVGIG (reference sequence). CDR3 protein: CAWSVYDRGDEKLFF. CDR3 sequence (DNA): TGTGCCTGGAGTGTTTACGACAGGGGGGATGAAAAACTGTTTTTT.

The chain has TRBV18 and TRBJ2-4, with D uncertain. CDR1 and CDR2 from the germline V gene are KGHSH and LQKENI. V was trimmed by 3 bases and J by 0 bases, leaving 12 bases between them. The CDR3 length is 16 residues. CDR3 sequence reads: CASSPPSISAKNIQYF. DNA for the CDR3: TGTGCCAGCTCACCGCCGTCGATCTCAGCCAAAAACATTCAGTACTTC.

The chain employs TRBV14 and TRBJ2-3; weak D call: TRBD1 (5 bases). V was cut by 4 bases and J by 4 bases, with 9 bases left in between. CDR3 length equals 13 residues. Germline CDR1 SGHDN, CDR2 FVKESK. The CDR3 loop reads CASSPRQSDTQYF. Here the CDR3 DNA reads TGTGCCAGCAGCCCCCGACAGTCAGATACGCAGTATTTT.